This TCR beta chain was captured by sequencing in a study of shared clonotypes between healthy human individuals. General study findings and limits: The sharing of 4% to 5.5% of naive CD4 clonotypes was seen across a handful of donors.

Trimming removed 2 bases from V and 1 base from J, with 15 bases in between. Germline CDR1 is PRHDT and CDR2 is FYEKMQ (reference sequence). This CDR3 region has 17 residues. Worth noting for this clone: What it binds is unknown.

The data were produced by immunoSEQ multiplex PCR, yet TCRdb's version contains in-frame clones alone and is incomplete. The sample carries over 800,000 clones, more than 85% recorded once. Positive CCR7 selection of CD45RO-negative cells yielded the naive CD8 cells, and terminally differentiated effector memory CD45RA+ cells were excluded. The sequence was collected from a man younger than 40 in good health. Specimen: naive CD8+ T cells sorted from blood. The rearrangement uses TRBV13 and TRBJ2-1, with D tentatively TRBD2 (5 bases). CDR3: CASSLMGGPSSYNEQFF. The CDR3 region has the DNA TGTGCCAGCAGCTTAATGGGCGGGCCATCATCCTACAATGAGCAGTTCTTC.